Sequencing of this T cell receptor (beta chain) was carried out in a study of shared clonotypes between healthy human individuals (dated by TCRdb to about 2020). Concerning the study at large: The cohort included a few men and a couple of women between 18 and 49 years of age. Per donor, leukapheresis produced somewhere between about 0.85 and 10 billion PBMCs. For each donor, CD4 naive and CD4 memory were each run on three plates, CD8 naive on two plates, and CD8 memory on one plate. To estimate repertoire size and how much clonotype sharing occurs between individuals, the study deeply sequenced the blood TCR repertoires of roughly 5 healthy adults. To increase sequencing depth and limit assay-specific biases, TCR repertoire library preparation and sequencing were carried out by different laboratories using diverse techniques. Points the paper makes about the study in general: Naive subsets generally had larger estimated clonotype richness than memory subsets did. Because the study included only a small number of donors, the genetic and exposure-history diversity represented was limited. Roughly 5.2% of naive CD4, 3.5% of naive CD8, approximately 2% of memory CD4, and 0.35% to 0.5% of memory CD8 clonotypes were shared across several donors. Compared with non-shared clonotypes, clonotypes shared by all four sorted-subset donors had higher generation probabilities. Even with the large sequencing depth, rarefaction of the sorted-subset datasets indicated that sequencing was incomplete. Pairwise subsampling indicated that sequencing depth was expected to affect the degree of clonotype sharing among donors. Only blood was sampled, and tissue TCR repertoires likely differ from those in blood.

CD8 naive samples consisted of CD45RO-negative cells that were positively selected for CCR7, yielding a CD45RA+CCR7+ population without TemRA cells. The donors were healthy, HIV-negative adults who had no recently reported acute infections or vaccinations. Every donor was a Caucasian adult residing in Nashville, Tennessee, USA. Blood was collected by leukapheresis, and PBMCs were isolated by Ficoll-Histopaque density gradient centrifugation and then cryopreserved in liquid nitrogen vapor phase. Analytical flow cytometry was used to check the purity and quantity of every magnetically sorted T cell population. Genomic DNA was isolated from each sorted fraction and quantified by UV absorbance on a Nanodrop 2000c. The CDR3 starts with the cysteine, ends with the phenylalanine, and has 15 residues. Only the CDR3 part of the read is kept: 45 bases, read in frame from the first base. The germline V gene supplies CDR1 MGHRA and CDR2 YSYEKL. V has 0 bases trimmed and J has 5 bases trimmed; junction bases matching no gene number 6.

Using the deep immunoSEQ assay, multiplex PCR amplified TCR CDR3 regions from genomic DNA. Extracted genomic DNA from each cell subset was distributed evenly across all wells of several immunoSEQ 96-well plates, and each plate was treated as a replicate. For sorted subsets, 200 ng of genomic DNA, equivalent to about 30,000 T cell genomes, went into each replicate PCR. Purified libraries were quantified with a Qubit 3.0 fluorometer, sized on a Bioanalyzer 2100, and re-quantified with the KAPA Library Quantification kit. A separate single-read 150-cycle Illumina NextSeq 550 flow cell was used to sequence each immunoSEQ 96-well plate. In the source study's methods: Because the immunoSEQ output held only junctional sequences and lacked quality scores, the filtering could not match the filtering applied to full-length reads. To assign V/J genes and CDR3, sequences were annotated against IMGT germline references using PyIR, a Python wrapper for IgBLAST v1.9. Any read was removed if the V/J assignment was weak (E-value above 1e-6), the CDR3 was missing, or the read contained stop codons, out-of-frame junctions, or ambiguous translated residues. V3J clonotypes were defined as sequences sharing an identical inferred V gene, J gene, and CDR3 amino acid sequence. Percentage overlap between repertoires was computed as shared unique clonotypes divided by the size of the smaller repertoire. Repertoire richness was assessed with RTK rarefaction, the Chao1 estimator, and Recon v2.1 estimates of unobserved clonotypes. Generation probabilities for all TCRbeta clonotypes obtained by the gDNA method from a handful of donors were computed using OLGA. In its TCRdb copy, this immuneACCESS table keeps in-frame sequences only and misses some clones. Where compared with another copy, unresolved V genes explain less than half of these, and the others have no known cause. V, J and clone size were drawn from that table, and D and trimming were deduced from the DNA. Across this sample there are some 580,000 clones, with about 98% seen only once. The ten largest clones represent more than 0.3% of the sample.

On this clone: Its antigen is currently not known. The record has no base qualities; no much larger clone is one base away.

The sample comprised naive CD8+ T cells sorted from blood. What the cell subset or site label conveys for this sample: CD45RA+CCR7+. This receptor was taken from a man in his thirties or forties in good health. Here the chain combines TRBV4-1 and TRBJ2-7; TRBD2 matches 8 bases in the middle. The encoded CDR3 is CASSQEPGRAHEQYF. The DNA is TGCGCCAGCAGCCAAGAACCCGGGAGGGCCCACGAGCAGTACTTC.